The T cell receptor (beta chain) described here comes from a study of identical twins. Germline V gene lookup returns CDR1 SGHRS and CDR2 YFSETQ. The CDR3 has 14 residues. The V end lost 4 bases, the J end lost 1 base, and 11 bases lay between the germline ends. TCRdb re-derived calls from the 5' RACE reads in MiXCR, one entry per CDR3 protein. The sample includes some 790,000 distinct CDR3 sequences, around a sixth seen only once; the top ten take around 13%. The sample was also linked to a second study, of T cells expressing NK-cell markers.

The sequencing sample was made of PBMCs. The clonotype originates from a young woman in good health. J is TRBJ1-1 and V is TRBV5-1; TRBD1 is a possible D gene (5 bases). The CDR3 DNA reads TGCGCCAGCAGCCCGACAGTAGAGAACACTGAAGCTTTCTTT. This gives the protein CASSPTVENTEAFF.